The rows below give T cell receptor beta chains drawn from one sample of a study of blood T cells in healthy people across ages. A single record per CDR3 protein comes from TCRdb applying MiXCR to the 5' RACE reads. The data hold around 940,000 distinct CDR3 sequences, with roughly 51% observed a single time. Input material: blood. These receptor sequences come from an older woman in good health. Both conserved end residues are part of each CDR3. D genes are given only for firm matches. A clone size is listed for some rows: how often the clone was seen (once, few, many), or a class if it is expanded.

size,J,length,V,D,DNA,CDR3
many,TRBJ2-1,15,TRBV29-1,TRBD2,TGCAGCGTTGAGGACGGACTAGCGGGAATTAATGAGCAGTTCTTC,CSVEDGLAGINEQFF
few,TRBJ2-7,13,TRBV10-3,NA,TGTGCCATCAGTTTAGACACCTTCTACGAGCAGTACTTC,CAISLDTFYEQYF
NA,TRBJ1-1,13,TRBV27,TRBD1,TGTGCCAGCAGTTTCGACAGGGCCACTGAAGCTTTCTTT,CASSFDRATEAFF
NA,TRBJ1-2,12,TRBV28,NA,TGTGCCAGCAGCTTATTGGGCTATGGCTACACCTTC,CASSLLGYGYTF
NA,TRBJ2-5,12,TRBV3-1,NA,TGTGCCAGCAGCCAGCGAGGACAGACCCAGTACTTC,CASSQRGQTQYF
many,TRBJ2-1,13,TRBV7-9,TRBD2,TGTGCCAGCAGCTCTAGCGGGTTCAATGAGCAGTTCTTC,CASSSSGFNEQFF
NA,TRBJ2-7,13,TRBV28,NA,TGTGCCAGCAGTTGGGCAGGGATCTACGAGCAGTACTTC,CASSWAGIYEQYF
NA,TRBJ1-1,13,TRBV3-1,NA,TGTGCCAGCAGCTTATATTCGAACACTGAAGCTTTCTTT,CASSLYSNTEAFF
many,TRBJ2-7,13,TRBV29-1,TRBD2,TGCAGCGTTGGGCTAGCGGGAGACTACGAGCAGTACTTC,CSVGLAGDYEQYF
NA,TRBJ2-2,13,TRBV28,NA,TGTGCCAGCTGTTGGAGTAACACCGGGGAGCTGTTTTTT,CASCWSNTGELFF
NA,TRBJ2-3,12,TRBV20-1,NA,TGCAGTGCTTACTCTCCACAAGATACGCAGTATTTT,CSAYSPQDTQYF
NA,TRBJ2-3,12,TRBV10-3,NA,TGTGCCATCAGTGAGTTAGGCGATACGCAGTATTTT,CAISELGDTQYF
NA,TRBJ2-7,13,TRBV27,NA,TGTGCCAGCTGCACCGGGACCTACTACGAGCAGTACTTC,CASCTGTYYEQYF
few,TRBJ1-1,14,TRBV20-1,NA,TGCAGTGCTAAAACCTTACAGGGAATCACTGAAGCTTTCTTT,CSAKTLQGITEAFF
NA,TRBJ2-1,13,TRBV21-1,NA,TGTGCCAGCAGCAAATCGTTGATGAATGAGCAGTTCTTC,CASSKSLMNEQFF
few,TRBJ2-1,15,TRBV20-1,TRBD1,TGCAGTGCTATTACCGGGACAGGGGGGTCAAATGAGCAGTTCTTC,CSAITGTGGSNEQFF
NA,TRBJ1-1,14,TRBV5-1,TRBD1,TGCGCCAGCAGCTTATGGGACAGGAAGTCTGAAGCTTTCTTT,CASSLWDRKSEAFF
NA,TRBJ1-5,15,TRBV3-1,NA,TGTGCCAGCAGAAATAGTCTTTATAGCAATCAGCCCCAGCATTTT,CASRNSLYSNQPQHF
once,TRBJ2-5,13,TRBV3-1,NA,TGTGCCAGCAGCCAAGACGTCGAGGGGTCCCAGTACTTC,CASSQDVEGSQYF
few,TRBJ2-5,15,TRBV7-3,TRBD1,TGTGCCAGCAGCCCCGGACAGGGGTTGGGAGAGACCCAGTACTTC,CASSPGQGLGETQYF
NA,TRBJ1-1,13,TRBV27,NA,TGTGCCAGCAGTTTATCCGTGGGAACTGAAGCTTTCTTT,CASSLSVGTEAFF
few,TRBJ2-7,14,TRBV27,NA,TGTGCCAGCGGACCGTCCGGGGGCTCCGGGGAGCAGTACTTC,CASGPSGGSGEQYF
NA,TRBJ1-5,14,TRBV7-2,TRBD1,TGTGCCAGCGGGACAGAACAAAGGGGCCAGCCCCAGCATTTT,CASGTEQRGQPQHF
NA,TRBJ2-7,15,TRBV11-2,NA,TGTGCCAGCAGCTTACGGAGTGGCGGGAACTACGAGCAGTACTTC,CASSLRSGGNYEQYF
few,TRBJ2-4,13,TRBV29-1,NA,TGCAGCGTTGATGGGGGCGGCGCGGGTGAGCAGTACTTC,CSVDGGGAGEQYF
few,TRBJ2-7,14,TRBV13,NA,TGTGCCAGCAGCCCGCTAGCCGACTCCTACGAGCAGTACTTC,CASSPLADSYEQYF
NA,TRBJ2-3,16,TRBV24-1,NA,TGTGCCACCAGTTCGGTTCGCCTCGAGGACACAGATACGCAGTATTTT,CATSSVRLEDTDTQYF
NA,TRBJ2-7,14,TRBV5-5,TRBD2,TGTGCCAGCAGCTTGGTTCCTAGCGGGGACGAGCAGTACTTC,CASSLVPSGDEQYF
NA,TRBJ1-2,15,TRBV15,NA,TGTGCCACCAGCAGAGATAGCATCGACCCTTATGGCTACACCTTC,CATSRDSIDPYGYTF
NA,TRBJ2-2,16,TRBV29-1,NA,TGCAGCGTTGTACCTATTCCAGCTGAGGCCACCGGGGAGCTGTTTTTT,CSVVPIPAEATGELFF
NA,TRBJ2-3,12,TRBV7-9,TRBD2,TGTACGCTAGCGGGAGACGGAGATACGCAGTATTTT,CTLAGDGDTQYF